A single sample gave rise to the 26 T cell receptor beta chains below, sequenced in a study of T-cell reconstitution after alpha-beta-depleted transplantation in children. Unique molecular identifiers were incorporated into the prepared TCRbeta library. TCRdb re-analysed the PCR reads in MiXCR, keeping a single row per CDR3 protein. The repertoire holds hundreds of thousands of distinct CDR3 sequences, approximately 7.3% seen once, with approximately 9.6% in the top ten. Study findings and constraints: Counts and diversity of T cells one year after transplant came mostly from newly produced T cells.

These receptors have no identified antigens. This specimen consisted of peripheral blood, obtained 360 days after TCRalphabeta/CD19-depleted stem cell transplant. These receptors came from a female patient younger than 10 who had a stem cell transplant for Fanconi anemia, so the T cells may come from the graft donor.

This clonotype was counted a few times. V usage is TRBV18 and J usage is TRBJ2-3; 8 positions match TRBD1. The germline V gene encodes CDR1 KGHSH and CDR2 LQKENI. This CDR3 comprises 16 residues. The V gene end was trimmed by 3 bases and the J gene end by 0 bases; junction bases not matched to a gene: 5. CDR3 loop: CASSPTGAVSTDTQYF. The CDR3 DNA reads as TGTGCCAGCTCACCGACAGGGGCAGTAAGCACAGATACGCAGTATTTT.

The gene calls are TRBV20-1 and TRBJ2-7; D may be TRBD1 (5 bases). Per the germline V gene, CDR1 is DFQATT and CDR2 is SNEGSKA (reference sequence). This CDR3 region has 12 residues. Trimming stripped 2 bases from V and 7 bases from J, with 12 bases between. CDR3 DNA: TGCAGTGCTAGAACAGGCGACATGGAGCAGTACTTC. Protein sequence: CSARTGDMEQYF.

This chain uses TRBV11-2 with TRBJ1-1, with 9 nucleotides matching TRBD1. CDR1 and CDR2 (germline): SGHAT, FQNNGV. V shed 10 bases, J shed 8 bases, and the junction held 8 bases outside the gene matches. The CDR3 runs 12 residues. The CDR3, as DNA: TGTGCCACCTCCCGGGACAGGGCGGAAGCTTTCTTT. Its protein is CATSRDRAEAFF.

This clonotype was found many times. V gene TRBV20-1 combines with J gene TRBJ1-1; D is undetermined. The CDR3 extends over 13 amino acids. The germline CDR1 and CDR2 sequences are DFQATT and SNEGSKA (reference sequence). Trimming took off 1 base at V and 10 bases at J, with 16 bases between the two ends. The CDR3 loop reads CSARAGPSDGAFF. For the CDR3, the DNA is TGCAGTGCTAGAGCCGGACCATCTGATGGAGCTTTCTTT.

This clonotype was found a few times. This chain joins TRBV28 and TRBJ1-2, with D hard to call. The CDR3 is made up of 13 amino acids. CDR1 is MDHEN and CDR2 is SYDVKM in the germline V gene. V was shortened by 6 bases and J by 0 bases, with 8 bases between the two germline ends. CDR3 sequence reads: CASRITTNYGYTF. The CDR3 coding sequence is TGTGCCAGCAGGATTACAACTAACTATGGCTACACCTTC.

V and J are TRBV7-9 and TRBJ1-2, with D possibly being TRBD1 (5 bases). Germline CDR1 is SEHNR and CDR2 is FQNEAQ (reference sequence). CDR3 length: 15 residues. Between the trimmed V and J ends, which lost 4 bases and 2 bases, there was a span of 14 bases. CDR3 sequence (DNA): TGTGCCAGCAGCTCCCGGGAGGGGCCGAACTATGGCTACACCTTC. This translates into CASSSREGPNYGYTF. Using reference TRBV7-9 and TRBJ1-2 for the parts outside the CDR3, the full variable domain is DTGVSQNPRHKITKRGQNVTFRCDPISEHNRLYWYRQTLGQGPEFLTYFQNEAQLEKSRLLSDRFSAERPKGSFSTLEIQRTEQGDSAMYLCASSSREGPNYGYTFGSGTRLTVV.

In its sample, this clonotype was seen a few times. The chain combines TRBV13 with TRBJ1-5, with D hard to call. V dropped 0 bases and J dropped 0 bases, with 9 bases sitting between them. This CDR3 spans 16 amino acids. Germline values: CDR1 PRHDT, CDR2 FYEKMQ (reference sequence). In nucleotides, the CDR3 is TGTGCCAGCAGCTTAGGCCTTCTGGCTAGCAATCAGCCCCAGCATTTT. Translating it yields CASSLGLLASNQPQHF.

This clonotype showed up many times. The chain couples TRBV7-2 to TRBJ2-5; 7 bases line up with TRBD2. Germline-derived CDR1 and CDR2 are SGHTA and FQGNSA. The CDR3 spans 15 residues. V lost 5 bases and J lost 2; bases outside the gene matches: 8. CDR3 in amino acids: CASSLSSGNQETQYF. CDR3 bases: TGTGCCAGCAGCCTATCTAGCGGAAATCAAGAGACCCAGTACTTC.

With regard to this clonotype: A much more abundant neighbour one base away suggests this may be a read error. The V call is TRBV11-2, the J call TRBJ1-2; 10 bases are a match to TRBD1. The CDR3 runs 14 residues. Germline V lookup: CDR1 SGHAT, CDR2 FQNNGV. Losses at the gene ends were 4 bases for V and 2 bases for J; bases not matched to a gene: 1. The CDR3 DNA is TGTGCCAGCAGCTCGGACAGGGGGAACTATGGCTACACCTTC. This sequence encodes CASSSDRGNYGYTF.

This clonotype came up a few times. The chain is built from TRBV11-2 and TRBJ1-2; unclear D gene. CDR3 length equals 16 residues. V was cut by 3 bases and J by 8 bases, with 22 bases left in between. From germline, CDR1 is SGHAT and CDR2 FQNNGV. The CDR3 sequence is CASSFRHYGDFRGYTF. For the CDR3, the DNA is TGTGCCAGCAGCTTCCGTCATTATGGGGATTTTAGGGGCTACACCTTC. The complete variable domain, with remaining parts taken from reference TRBV11-2 and TRBJ1-2, reads EAGVAQSPRYKIIEKRQSVAFWCNPISGHATLYWYQQILGQGPKLLIQFQNNGVVDDSQLPKDRFSAERLKGVDSTLKIQPAKLEDSAVYLCASSFRHYGDFRGYTFGSGTRLTVV.

This clonotype was counted many times. The chain combines TRBV3-1 with TRBJ2-2; D ambiguous. CDR3 length equals 14 residues. Trimming took 0 bases from V and 7 from J, leaving 9 bases between them. The V gene's germline CDR1 is LGHDT and CDR2 YNNKEL (reference sequence). The CDR3 is CASSQDAVIGELFF. The CDR3 nucleotides read TGTGCCAGCAGCCAAGACGCAGTAATCGGGGAGCTGTTTTTT. Looking up the rest from reference TRBV3-1 and TRBJ2-2 gives the full variable domain: DTAVSQTPKYLVTQMGNDKSIKCEQNLGHDTMYWYKQDSKKFLKIMFSYNNKELIINETVPNRFSPKSPDKAHLNLHINSLELGDSAVYFCASSQDAVIGELFFGEGSRLTVL.

The rearrangement links TRBV6-2 or TRBV6-3 to TRBJ2-7, with unresolved D. Germline assignment: CDR1 MNHEY and CDR2 SVGEGT. The CDR3 has 13 amino acids. Trimming removed 5 bases at V and 2 bases at J, with 10 bases between. In DNA, the CDR3 is TGTGCCAGCAGTCAGAGCTCGGCCTACGAGCAGTACGTC. Residues: CASSQSSAYEQYV.

This clonotype was counted ten times or more. The rearrangement uses TRBV10-3 and TRBJ2-2; 8 bases align to TRBD2. The CDR3 sequence is 15 residues long. Germline V CDR1 and CDR2: ENHRY, SYGVKD. V shed 5 bases and J 7 bases; nucleotides not matched to a gene: 9. The CDR3 region has the DNA TGTGCCATCAGTAGAGCGGGAGAATCGGTCGGGGAGCTGTTTTTT. Protein product: CAISRAGESVGELFF.

This clonotype was seen more than once but under ten times. The chain uses TRBV5-1 and TRBJ1-2, with 7 bases fitting TRBD1. J was trimmed by 6 bases and V by 3 bases; bases with no gene match: 8. The CDR3 is 14 amino acids. The germline V gene has CDR1 SGHRS and CDR2 YFSETQ. This CDR3 is CASSSQGPPHGYTF. Here the CDR3 DNA reads TGCGCCAGCAGCTCACAGGGGCCCCCACATGGCTACACCTTC.

This clonotype was found many times. The rearrangement joins TRBV7-2 to TRBJ1-6; 7 nucleotides line up with TRBD1. V shed 4 bases, J shed 5 bases, and the junction held 8 bases outside the gene matches. The length of the CDR3 is 16 residues. The germline gives CDR1 SGHTA, CDR2 FQGNSA. CDR3: CASSSRQGLNNSPLHF. Written as DNA, the CDR3 is TGTGCCAGCAGCTCCAGACAGGGCTTAAATAATTCACCCCTCCACTTT.

Details on this clonotype: A read error may be the cause here, since a much bigger clone is one base away. The chain has TRBV7-6 and TRBJ2-3; a possible D gene is TRBD2 (5 bases). Germline loops: CDR1 SGHVS, CDR2 FNYEAQ. This CDR3 spans 14 amino acids. Trimming pared 1 base from V and 10 bases from J, leaving 15 bases between. In DNA form, the CDR3 reads TGTGCCAGCAGCTTAGGGTTGTTGGAGGATGCGCAGTATTTT. Its translation is CASSLGLLEDAQYF.

Concerning this clonotype: Since a much larger clone is just one base distant, this may be a read error. The chain has TRBV5-4 and TRBJ2-7, with D perhaps matching TRBD1 (6 bases). There are 11 residues in the CDR3. Per germline, CDR1 SGHNT and CDR2 YYREEE (reference sequence). In nucleotides, the CDR3 is TGTGCCAGCAGCTTGAGACAGGCCTACGGCTTC. Its translation is CASSLRQAYGF. Full variable domain (outside the CDR3, taken from reference TRBV5-4 and TRBJ2-7): ETGVTQSPTHLIKTRGQQVTLRCSSQSGHNTVSWYQQALGQGPQFIFQYYREEENGRGNFPPRFSGLQFPNYSSELNVNALELDDSALYLCASSLRQAYGFGPGTRLTVT.

The table lists this clonotype with a few counts. The chain uses TRBV20-1 and TRBJ1-6; D might be TRBD1 (6 bases). Looked up from germline, CDR1 is DFQATT and CDR2 is SNEGSKA (reference sequence). The CDR3 is made up of 12 amino acids. Trimming took 6 bases from V and 10 from J, leaving 13 bases between them. The CDR3 sequence is CSATQGSSPLHF. The CDR3 nucleotides read TGCAGTGCCACTCAGGGGAGCTCACCCCTCCACTTT.

This clonotype was seen many times. An end of the junction does not agree with germline; a read error may underlie this. The genes are TRBV20-1 and TRBJ1-2; D possibly corresponds to TRBD1 (6 bases). The germline V gene encodes CDR1 DFQATT and CDR2 SNEGSKA (reference sequence). The CDR3 is made up of 13 amino acids. CDR3 DNA sequence: TGCAGTGCGAGAGGACAGTCGGGCTACGGCTACACCTTC. Protein product: CSARGQSGYGYTF.

This clonotype was found many times. CDR3 region: CSSRTSGGQETQYF. Written as DNA, the CDR3 is TGCAGTTCTCGAACTAGCGGGGGCCAAGAGACCCAGTACTTC. This sequence joins TRBV20-1 and TRBJ2-5; 11 bases line up with TRBD2. This CDR3 contains 14 residues. With V trimmed by 8 bases and J by 1 base, 6 bases remained unmatched. Germline CDR1 reads DFQATT; CDR2 reads SNEGSKA (reference sequence).

This clonotype showed up just a few times. The V call is TRBV6-5, the J call TRBJ2-3; no definite D call. The CDR3 contains 11 residues. Germline V lookup: CDR1 MNHEY, CDR2 SVGAGI. V was shortened by 6 bases and J by 5 bases, with 6 bases between the two germline ends. The CDR3 loop is CASRRQDTQYF. Here the CDR3 DNA reads TGTGCCAGCAGGCGACAAGATACGCAGTATTTT.

Ten or more counts support this clonotype. The genes are TRBV13 and TRBJ1-2, with D uncertain. CDR1 is PRHDT and CDR2 is FYEKMQ in the germline V gene (reference sequence). The CDR3 runs to 15 residues. V lost 0 bases and J lost 3, with 11 bases in between. As DNA, the CDR3 is TGTGCCAGCAGCTTAGGCCTAAACGTAGACTATGGCTACACCTTC. Protein sequence: CASSLGLNVDYGYTF.

Many counts were recorded for this clonotype. The chain has TRBV29-1 and TRBJ2-5, with D unresolved. This CDR3 has 9 residues. The ends were cut back, 7 bases at V and 4 bases at J, with 4 bases in the middle. In germline, CDR1 is SQVTM, CDR2 ANQGSEA. CDR3 bases: TGCAGCGCAGGAGAGACCCAGTACTTC. It is translated as CSAGETQYF.

Of note for this clonotype: It may be a read error: a sequence one base away is much more abundant. The V and J genes are TRBV7-8 and TRBJ1-2, with 11 bases matching TRBD1. Germline V lookup: CDR1 SGHVS, CDR2 FQNEAQ. The CDR3 spans 15 residues. After removal of 4 bases from V and 3 bases from J, the junction contained 4 bases not matched to a gene. CDR3 DNA sequence: TGTGCCAGCAGCTCTAGGACAGGGGGCTACTATGGCTACACCTTC. Its translation: CASSSRTGGYYGYTF.

This clonotype was counted many times. This chain links TRBV5-1 with TRBJ1-1; no firm D call. CDR3 length: 15 amino acids. Deletions cut 0 bases from V and 1 base from J, with 10 bases between. In germline, CDR1 is SGHRS, CDR2 YFSETQ. The chain's CDR3 is CASSLATLSNTEAFF. The CDR3 DNA reads TGCGCCAGCAGCTTGGCCACGCTCTCGAACACTGAAGCTTTCTTT.

This clonotype occurred many times. The chain joins TRBV6-4 to TRBJ2-3; D assignment may be TRBD1 or TRBD2 (5 bases each). The germline V gene has CDR1 MRHNA and CDR2 SNTAGT. With 0 bases removed from V and 4 bases from J, the gap between germline ends came to 11 bases. The CDR3 covers 15 residues. Here the CDR3 reads CASSDSPGSADTQYF. CDR3 nucleotide sequence: TGTGCCAGCAGTGACTCGCCAGGGAGCGCAGATACGCAGTATTTT.